This T cell receptor beta chain was obtained from a study of T cells in Graves' hyperthyroidism and ophthalmopathy. This clonotype was counted many times. Its antigen is undetermined. Study-wide findings and caveats: A 13 V-J model separated ophthalmopathy from stable hyperthyroidism. Most expanded thyroid clonotypes above 0.001 also appeared in blood.

TCR beta CDR3 region amplification was performed from RNA transcripts. First-round RT-PCR of the TCR CDR3 relied on the HTBI primer set. TCRdb re-called the multiplex PCR reads with MiXCR, one entry per CDR3 protein. Among around 350,000 distinct CDR3 sequences listed, roughly 19% were seen once. Germline V gives CDR1 DFQATT, CDR2 SNEGSKA (reference sequence). The CDR3 runs to 15 residues. The V gene lost 0 bases and the J gene lost 6 bases, with 18 bases spanning the gap. The V gene is TRBV20-1, the J gene TRBJ2-7, with D possibly TRBD1 on 6 matching bases. The sample comprised blood. This TCR was sampled from a young woman with Graves' hyperthyroidism. CDR3 residues: CSARDSTGPPSEQYF. In nucleotides, the CDR3 is TGCAGTGCTAGAGACTCGACAGGCCCTCCCTCCGAGCAGTACTTC.